These 13 T cell receptor beta chains were sequenced from one sample in a study of T cell responses to AZD1222 COVID-19 vaccine. Some clones are missing from TCRdb's copy, which holds only in-frame ones; the method was immunoSEQ multiplex PCR. The sample comprises 200,000 or so clones, approximately 93% of which are singletons, and around 1% rests with the top ten. Sequences were derived from peripheral blood, sampled 28 days after the second AZD1222 dose. The receptors were sampled from an adult who received the AZD1222 COVID-19 vaccine.

The V and J genes are TRBV5-1 and TRBJ2-7; 11 bases are shared with TRBD2. The CDR3 loop spans 14 amino acids. With 3 bases clipped from V and 2 bases from J, the junction kept 1 base outside the gene matches. Germline-derived CDR1 and CDR2 are SGHRS and YFSETQ. CDR3 loop: CASSSTSGTYEQYF. The CDR3, as DNA: TGCGCCAGCAGCTCGACTAGCGGGACCTACGAGCAGTACTTC.

This chain links TRBV27 with TRBJ1-4; weak D call: TRBD1 (5 bases). The CDR3 has 15 amino acids. Trimming left V 1 base short and J 3 bases short, with 9 bases between. The V gene's germline CDR1 is MNHEY and CDR2 SMNVEV (reference sequence). This CDR3 is CASSLWAGSNEKLFF. The DNA of the CDR3 is TGTGCCAGCAGTTTATGGGCAGGGTCTAATGAAAAACTGTTTTTT. Combining the CDR3 with reference TRBV27 and TRBJ1-4 gives the whole variable domain EAQVTQNPRYLITVTGKKLTVTCSQNMNHEYMSWYRQDPGLGLRQIYYSMNVEVTDKGDVPEGYKVSRKEKRNFPLILESPSPNQTSLYFCASSLWAGSNEKLFFGSGTQLSVL.

This clone came up once. The J gene is TRBJ1-1, the V gene TRBV30; TRBD1 might be the D (5 bases). CDR3 length: 15 residues. Germline CDR1 reads GTSNPN; CDR2 reads SVGIG (reference sequence). Trimming left V 2 bases short and J 1 base short, with 14 bases between. The chain's CDR3 is CAWSPKGPKNTEAFF. The CDR3 DNA reads as TGTGCCTGGAGTCCCAAGGGACCGAAGAACACTGAAGCTTTCTTT. The whole variable domain, remainder taken from reference TRBV30 and TRBJ1-1, is SQTIHQWPATLVQPVGSPLSLECTVEGTSNPNLYWYRQAAGRGLQLLFYSVGIGQISSEVPQNLSASRPQDRQFILSSKKLLLSDSGFYLCAWSPKGPKNTEAFFGQGTRLTVV.

The chain links TRBV6-4 to TRBJ1-5; 8 bases align to TRBD1. The trim removed 6 bases at V and 7 bases at J, leaving 11 bases unmatched. Germline loops: CDR1 MRHNA, CDR2 SNTAGT. This CDR3 is built from 15 residues. CDR3 region: CASRATDRANQPQHF. The DNA of the CDR3 is TGTGCCAGCAGAGCCACGGACAGGGCGAACCAGCCCCAGCATTTT.

The chain is built from TRBV7-9 and TRBJ1-4, with TRBD1 as a possible D gene (5 bases). Trimming left V 5 bases short and J 3 bases short, with 13 bases between. Germline V CDR1 and CDR2: SEHNR, FQNEAQ (reference sequence). The CDR3 length is 15 residues. This CDR3 reads CASSLDAGSNEKLFF. CDR3 bases: TGTGCCAGCAGCCTAGACGCAGGGTCTAATGAAAAACTGTTTTTT.

The rearrangement links TRBV9 to TRBJ2-2; D gene unclear. The CDR3 has 15 amino acids. V was clipped by 0 bases and J by 4 bases, with 10 bases between them. The V gene's germline CDR1 is SGDLS and CDR2 YYNGEE. In DNA, the CDR3 is TGTGCCAGCAGCGTAGTGCCAGACCTCACCGGGGAGCTGTTTTTT. Protein sequence: CASSVVPDLTGELFF.

V is TRBV10-3 and J is TRBJ2-5; 14 bases are a match to TRBD2. The CDR3 contains 17 residues. Unmatched junction bases numbered 6, after V lost 4 bases and J lost 2 bases. The V gene's germline CDR1 is ENHRY and CDR2 SYGVKD. The CDR3: CAISGPGLAGEQETQYF. CDR3 sequence (DNA): TGTGCCATCAGTGGGCCGGGACTAGCGGGGGAGCAAGAGACCCAGTACTTC.

Details on this clone: At one of its ends the junction is not consistent with the germline gene, which may arise from a read error. V usage is TRBV11-2 and J usage is TRBJ1-1; D gene ambiguous. This CDR3 contains 11 residues. Germline CDR1 and CDR2: SGHAT and FQNNGV. The CDR3 nucleotides read TGTGCCAGCAGCTCCTACACCGAAGCTTTCTTT. It encodes CASSSYTEAFF.

The chain combines TRBV10-3 with TRBJ2-2; 8 nucleotides align to TRBD2. The V and J ends lost 6 bases and 2 bases, in that order; junction bases with no gene match: 5. The CDR3 consists of 15 residues. Looked up from germline, CDR1 is ENHRY and CDR2 is SYGVKD. The CDR3 DNA is TGTGCCATCAGAGCGGGGGCCCTCAACACCGGGGAGCTGTTTTTT. Its translation: CAIRAGALNTGELFF.

The chain couples TRBV5-6 to TRBJ1-4; perhaps TRBD1 as D (5 bases). V lost 3 bases and J 2 bases, leaving 8 bases between the germline ends. This CDR3 is 14 amino acids long. The germline CDR1 and CDR2 sequences are SGHDT and YYEEEE. The CDR3: CASSWTSTNEKLFF. The CDR3 DNA reads TGTGCCAGCAGCTGGACATCTACTAATGAAAAACTGTTTTTT.

The sample holds one count of this clone. The chain carries TRBV12-3 or TRBV12-4 and TRBJ2-1; TRBD1 might be the D (8 bases). Between the trimmed V and J ends, which lost 10 bases and 7 bases, there was a span of 17 bases. There are 13 residues in the CDR3. The CDR3 region has the DNA TGTGCCACAGGGGGCTCGGGGGGTAATGAGCAGTTCTTC. This encodes CATGGSGGNEQFF.

The V and J genes are TRBV29-1 and TRBJ2-7; 9 bases are shared with TRBD1. This CDR3 is built from 15 residues. The J segment lost 6 bases and the V segment lost 4 bases, leaving 13 bases of the junction unmatched. CDR1 is SQVTM, CDR2 ANQGSEA, per germline. CDR3 region: CSVGRAGTGMSEQYF. The CDR3 nucleotides read TGCAGCGTTGGTCGAGCTGGGACAGGGATGAGCGAGCAGTACTTC.

The genes are TRBV28 and TRBJ2-3, with D tentatively TRBD1 or TRBD2 (5 bases each). Germline lookup yields CDR1 MDHEN and CDR2 SYDVKM. The V and J ends lost 2 bases and 1 base respectively, with 7 bases between them. This CDR3 is 14 amino acids long. The CDR3 loop reads CASSLGTGTDTQYF. In nucleotides, the CDR3 is TGTGCCAGCAGTTTAGGGACCGGCACAGATACGCAGTATTTT.